These T cell receptor beta chains were read from a single sample in a study of OX40 agonist ivuxolimab in advanced cancers. Method: immunoSEQ multiplex PCR; TCRdb's copy keeps in-frame clones and lacks some. The sample lists nearly 80,000 clones, 75% to 95% occurring once. This sample comprised CD4+ or CD8+ T cells sorted from blood, obtained in a trial of the OX40 agonist ivuxolimab. These receptors were obtained from an adult with an advanced solid tumor such as melanoma, head and neck, liver or kidney cancer. Both conserved end residues are part of each CDR3. The D gene is left open where the match is weak. Clone size, where shown, is once, few, many, or a class for clones that have expanded.

v_gene	j_gene	d_gene	abundance	CDR3nt	CDR3aa
TRBV10-3	TRBJ2-3	.	.	TGTGCCACCGGGACTAGCACAGATACGCAGTATTTT	CATGTSTDTQYF
TRBV9	TRBJ2-2	.	.	TGTGCCAGCAGCACTCTGGACAGAATCACCGGGGAGCTGTTTTTT	CASSTLDRITGELFF
TRBV27	TRBJ1-3	.	.	TGTGCCGTTAATGGGAGCCAGTCACCGAGAAACACCATATATTTT	CAVNGSQSPRNTIYF
TRBV7-3	TRBJ2-1	.	.	TGTGCCAGCAGCTTAGAGGGTCCGCGCCATGAGCAGTTCTTC	CASSLEGPRHEQFF
TRBV21-1	TRBJ1-4	.	.	TGTGCCAGCAGTCCAGGGAAGTTCTCGTCCCCCGCAACTAATGAAAAACTGTTTTTT	CASSPGKFSSPATNEKLFF
TRBV30	TRBJ2-6	TRBD1	.	TGTGCCGAGACCGGGACAGCGGTCGACTCTGGGGCCAACGTCCTGACTTTC	CAETGTAVDSGANVLTF
TRBV15	TRBJ2-3	.	.	TGTGCCACCAGCAGAGATAACAGAGATTTTCGCACAGATACGCAGTATTTT	CATSRDNRDFRTDTQYF
TRBV15	TRBJ1-4	.	.	TGTGCCACCAGCAGGGGGGCGGGTGAAAAACTGTTTTTT	CATSRGAGEKLFF
TRBV6-4	TRBJ2-1	.	.	TGTGCCAGCAGTGAGTCTAGCCTTTATGTCTACAATGAGCAGTTCTTC	CASSESSLYVYNEQFF
TRBV9	TRBJ2-2	TRBD2	.	TGTGCCAGCAGCGTCTTTCAGCTAGCGGGAGTTGAGGAGCTGTTTTTT	CASSVFQLAGVEELFF
TRBV7-8	TRBJ1-1	.	.	TGTGCCAGCAGCTTAGTGGACAGGAACACTGAAGCTTTCTTT	CASSLVDRNTEAFF
TRBV5-1	TRBJ1-1	.	.	TGCGCCAGCAGCTTGGAAGTTGGGAGCACTGAAGCTTTCTTT	CASSLEVGSTEAFF
TRBV6-4	TRBJ2-3	.	.	TGTGCCAGCAGTCAGGACTATTCTAGCACAGATACGCAGTATTTT	CASSQDYSSTDTQYF
TRBV4-1	TRBJ1-5	.	.	TGCGCCAGCAGCCTAACCCCCGCTAGGGGCCGGCAGCCCCAGCATTTT	CASSLTPARGRQPQHF
TRBV4-1	TRBJ2-7	TRBD2	.	TGCGCCAGCAGCCCTCCCACGCTAGCGGGAGACTACGAGCAGTACTTC	CASSPPTLAGDYEQYF
TRBV2	TRBJ2-7	.	once	TGTGCCAGTTTAGACGGGGCCGCCTACGAGCAGTACTTC	CASLDGAAYEQYF
TRBV28	TRBJ1-5	.	.	TGTGCCAGCAGTCCCATCCGTCAGCCCCAGCATTTT	CASSPIRQPQHF
TRBV23-1	TRBJ1-4	.	.	TGCGCCAGCAGTCGGCGGCCCAATGAAAAACTGTTTTTT	CASSRRPNEKLFF
TRBV7-6	TRBJ2-3	TRBD1	.	TGTGCCAGCAGCTTAGGGACAGGGAGGTCAGATACGCAGTATTTT	CASSLGTGRSDTQYF
TRBV27	TRBJ1-4	.	.	TGTGCCAGCAGTTTATACGAGGGGAGGGGAAAACTGTTTTTT	CASSLYEGRGKLFF
TRBV2	TRBJ2-3	TRBD2	.	TGTGCCAGCAACCCGGGGGGGGACACAGATACGCAGTATTTT	CASNPGGDTDTQYF
TRBV7-8	TRBJ2-7	TRBD1	.	TGTGCCAGCAGCGGGACAGGGGGCGCCTACGAGCAGTACTTC	CASSGTGGAYEQYF
TRBV30	TRBJ2-3	TRBD1	.	TGTGCCTGGAGTCGGACAGGCCCAGGCGGTACGCAGTATTTT	CAWSRTGPGGTQYF
TRBV27	TRBJ2-1	.	.	TGTGCCAGCAGTTTTAGGGAATTTAGCTCCTACAATGAGCAGTTCTTC	CASSFREFSSYNEQFF
TRBV15	TRBJ2-7	TRBD1	.	TGTGCCACCAGCAGAGAAGGATACGGGACAGGGGGCGGCCACCGTTACGAGCAGTACTTC	CATSREGYGTGGGHRYEQYF
TRBV7-9	TRBJ2-3	TRBD2	.	TGTGCCAGCCATGGGACTAGCGGCACAGATACGCAGTATTTT	CASHGTSGTDTQYF
TRBV6-6	TRBJ1-1	.	few	TGTGCCAGCGCGAGGGCTGAAGCTTTCTTT	CASARAEAFF
TRBV6-5	TRBJ2-7	TRBD2	.	TGTGCCAGCGGGGCAGCGGGAGGGCCCTACGAGCAGTACTTC	CASGAAGGPYEQYF
TRBV6-5	TRBJ1-4	TRBD1	once	TGTGCCAGCAGATATCAGGGGGGCCGTGAAAAACTGTTTTTT	CASRYQGGREKLFF
TRBV19	TRBJ2-1	.	.	TGTGCCAGTAGTGGCCGGTGGTCCCGAGCCTACAATGAGCAGTTCTTC	CASSGRWSRAYNEQFF
TRBV11-2	TRBJ2-7	TRBD2	.	TGTGCCAGCAGCTCCGGACTAGCGGCCTACGAGCAGTACTTC	CASSSGLAAYEQYF
TRBV15	TRBJ2-1	.	.	TGTGCCACCAGCAGAGGCGGTCTCTCCTACAATGAGCAGTTCTTC	CATSRGGLSYNEQFF
TRBV21-1	TRBJ2-5	.	.	TGTGCCAGCAGCAAAAAGAGGCTCAGGCAAGAGACCCAGTACTTC	CASSKKRLRQETQYF
TRBV19	TRBJ1-4	.	.	TGTGCCAGTAGTGGAAAACAGAGGAGGGTTGAAAAACTGTTTTTT	CASSGKQRRVEKLFF
TRBV9	TRBJ1-4	.	once	TGTGCCAGCAGCGTTTCCCAGGGGAGGGAAAAACTGTTTTTT	CASSVSQGREKLFF
TRBV27	TRBJ2-7	TRBD1	.	TGTGCCAGCAGTTTAATTTTACAGGGGCTGACTCCCTACGAGCAGTACTTC	CASSLILQGLTPYEQYF
TRBV10-3	TRBJ2-7	.	.	TGTGCCATCAGTGAGTACCTCTCCTACGAGCAGTACTTC	CAISEYLSYEQYF
TRBV10-3	TRBJ1-3	.	.	TGTGCCACCAATTTTGGGGGTGGCGGAAACACCATATATTTT	CATNFGGGGNTIYF
TRBV19	TRBJ2-7	TRBD2	once	TGTGCCAGTAGCCCCCGGACGGGGGGCTACGAGCAGTACTTC	CASSPRTGGYEQYF
TRBV9	TRBJ1-2	.	.	TGTGCCAGCAGCGTAGACCAAGGTGGTGGCTACACCTTC	CASSVDQGGGYTF